This T cell receptor (beta chain) was recovered during a study of blood T cells in healthy people across ages. It was with a sample-barcoded 5' primer and a J-beta primer mix that a second PCR of about 7 to 12 cycles was run. Every cDNA was tagged by a template-switch adaptor with 12 random nucleotides. TCRdb re-derived calls from the 5' RACE reads in MiXCR, one entry per CDR3 protein. The sample shows around 280,000 distinct CDR3 sequences, less than 30% of them seen only once. Aged roughly 6 to 90, donors were systemically healthy Caucasians from Russia. Germline CDR1 reads ENHRY; CDR2 reads SYGVKD. V lost 0 bases to trimming and J lost 4 bases; unmatched junction nucleotides: 3. The CDR3 has 16 residues.

The sequenced material came from blood. The gene calls are TRBV10-3 and TRBJ2-1; 10 bases match TRBD2. This receptor was identified in a woman aged 70 to 79 in good health. CDR3 nucleotides: TGTGCCATCAGTGAGTCCAGCGGGGGGGTTTACAATGAGCAGTTCTTC. Translated: CAISESSGGVYNEQFF.